This T cell receptor beta chain derives from a study of shared clonotypes between healthy human individuals. Genomic DNA, for the unsorted samples, came from 75 million to 95 million PBMCs. The CDR3 sequence is 14 residues long. The germline CDR1 and CDR2 sequences are SGHNT and YYREEE (reference sequence). V lost 2 bases to trimming and J lost 2 bases; unmatched junction nucleotides: 2. This clone occurred a few times. With ten immunoSEQ deep assay plates, unsorted PBMC DNA underwent sequencing. In the authors' workflow: ImmunoSEQ output lacked quality scores and full-length reads, limiting matched filtering. This table comes from immunoSEQ multiplex PCR, and its TCRdb copy is limited to in-frame clones, with some not included. V and J calls and clone size are those listed in that table; D and trimming were worked out from the DNA. Counted here are 400,000 to 500,000 clones, over 65% occurring once; the ten biggest clones make up 10% to 15%.

The chain is built from TRBV5-4 and TRBJ2-3; TRBD2 matches at 7 bases. The source is a middle-aged woman in good health. Some clones in this sample may be carry-over from other donors' samples. Sequencing used PBMCs. CDR3 DNA sequence: TGTGCCAGCAGCTTCGGACTAGACACAGATACGCAGTATTTT. This sequence encodes CASSFGLDTDTQYF.